The 24 T cell receptor beta chains in this list originate from one sample, sequenced in a study of T cell repertoires in aging, cancer and after chemotherapy (dated by TCRdb to about 2019). The sequencing machine was an Illumina MiSeq. Rearranged TRB sequences spanning V, D and J segments were amplified in a multiplex touch-down PCR with a mixed TRB-A/B primer pool. TCRdb passed the public sequencing reads through fastp at Q25 and MiXCR, retaining productive beta sequences. CDR3 protein duplicates are merged, each entry listing the most common genes and DNA. Within this sample are 3,500 to 5,500 distinct CDR3 sequences, with 65% to 75% of them counted one time only. The ten top clones hold roughly 7.3% of the sample. TCR beta rearrangements were amplified from genomic DNA extracted from peripheral blood rather than from sorted cells or RNA. The sample was blood. These TCRs come from a human donor with a solid tumor.

The V gene is TRBV20-1, the J gene TRBJ1-1; D is unclear. This CDR3 has 13 amino acids. Germline CDR1 and CDR2: DFQATT and SNEGSKA (reference sequence). V dropped 0 bases and J dropped 0 bases, with 5 bases sitting between them. CDR3 sequence: CSAREQLNTEAFF. CDR3 sequence (DNA): TGCAGTGCTAGAGAGCAGTTGAACACTGAAGCTTTCTTT.

The chain couples TRBV20-1 to TRBJ1-2, with 7 bases identical to TRBD1. CDR1 and CDR2 (germline): DFQATT, SNEGSKA (reference sequence). The CDR3 is 15 residues long. V lost 1 base and J lost 2; bases outside the gene matches: 7. The CDR3 region is CSARGTRDRNYGYTF. In DNA, the CDR3 is TGCAGTGCTAGAGGTACCCGGGACAGAAACTATGGCTACACCTTC.

This clonotype counts as large. The V gene is TRBV6-6, the J gene TRBJ2-7; 8 nucleotides agree with TRBD2. V was pared by 4 bases and J by 2 bases, with 13 bases of the junction left unmatched. In germline, CDR1 is MNHNY, CDR2 SVGAGI (reference sequence). The CDR3 consists of 17 residues. The CDR3 DNA is TGTGCCAGCAGTTTACATTCAGCGGGAGAGGGGGCCTACGAGCAGTACTTC. As protein: CASSLHSAGEGAYEQYF.

Only one count was recorded for this clonotype. V gene TRBV27 combines with J gene TRBJ2-6; 8 nucleotides align to TRBD1. V lost 6 bases, J lost 2 bases, and 0 bases stayed unmatched. Per germline, CDR1 MNHEY and CDR2 SMNVEV (reference sequence). This CDR3 region has 14 residues. This CDR3 reads CASRQGAGANVLTF. Written as DNA, the CDR3 is TGTGCCAGCAGACAGGGGGCTGGGGCCAACGTCCTGACTTTC.

The chain joins TRBV13 to TRBJ2-7; 14 bases agree with TRBD2. Germline V gene data show CDR1 as PRHDT and CDR2 as FYEKMQ (reference sequence). V lost 5 bases, J lost 5 bases, and 8 bases stayed unmatched. This CDR3 region has 16 residues. This CDR3 reads CASSPGTSGSLNEQYF. CDR3 nucleotides: TGTGCCAGCAGCCCAGGGACTAGCGGGAGCCTAAACGAGCAGTACTTC.

V and J are TRBV6-4 and TRBJ2-7; D is perhaps TRBD2 (5 bases). Germline CDR1 reads MRHNA; CDR2 reads SNTAGT. The CDR3 runs to 13 residues. V was trimmed by 4 bases and J by 7 bases, leaving 14 bases between them. The DNA of the CDR3 is TGTGCCAGCAGTGTGGAAGGAGGTGCGGAGCAGTACTTC. Protein sequence: CASSVEGGAEQYF.

There are a few counts of this clonotype. The chain links TRBV7-2 to TRBJ1-1, with D unclear. CDR1 SGHTA and CDR2 FQGNSA come from the germline V gene. The CDR3 runs 12 residues. The V end lost 5 bases, the J end lost 6 bases, and 10 bases lay between the germline ends. The CDR3 sequence: CASSPDRPEAFF. The CDR3 DNA is TGTGCCAGCAGCCCCGACCGCCCTGAAGCTTTCTTT.

The genes are TRBV7-2 and TRBJ1-1; unclear D gene. The CDR3 has 17 amino acids. CDR1 SGHTA and CDR2 FQGNSA come from the germline V gene. V lost 5 bases to trimming and J lost 1 base, with 20 bases between them. DNA of the CDR3: TGTGCCAGCAGCCGGACGGGGAGAAACCGACCGAACACTGAAGCTTTCTTT. This gives the protein CASSRTGRNRPNTEAFF.

A few counts support this clonotype. This chain connects TRBV6-5 to TRBJ2-7, with TRBD1 matching over 7 bases. The V and J ends lost 4 bases and 0 bases, in that order; junction bases with no gene match: 9. This CDR3 contains 16 residues. The germline CDR1 and CDR2 sequences are MNHEY and SVGAGI. CDR3 region: CASSSNRGRISYEQYF. The CDR3 nucleotides are TGTGCCAGCAGTTCCAACAGGGGTCGAATCTCCTACGAGCAGTACTTC.

The CDR3 loop reads CSVATSGSGNTQYF. The CDR3 DNA reads as TGCAGCGTTGCAACTAGCGGGAGCGGGAATACGCAGTATTTT. The chain employs TRBV29-1 and TRBJ2-3, with 11 bases aligning to TRBD2. CDR3 size: 14 residues. Germline CDR1 reads SQVTM; CDR2 reads ANQGSEA. V was pared by 4 bases and J by 7 bases, with 7 bases of the junction left unmatched.

The chain combines TRBV20-1 with TRBJ1-2; 7 bases agree with TRBD1. Germline trimming cut 5 bases from V and 8 bases from J; bases unmatched to any gene: 8. In germline, CDR1 is DFQATT, CDR2 SNEGSKA (reference sequence). The CDR3 contains 12 residues. CDR3 region: CSAYRGTRGYTF. CDR3 DNA sequence: TGCAGTGCTTACAGGGGTACTAGAGGCTACACCTTC.

The genes are TRBV5-4 and TRBJ1-3, with 7 bases fitting TRBD1. CDR3 size: 16 residues. The germline V gene has CDR1 SGHNT and CDR2 YYREEE (reference sequence). V trimming: 0 bases; J trimming: 0 bases; junction bases outside the gene matches: 3. CDR3 sequence reads: CASSLDRGPSGNTIYF. For the CDR3, the DNA is TGTGCCAGCAGCTTGGACAGGGGACCCTCTGGAAACACCATATATTTT.

This clonotype was counted only a few times. The rearrangement joins TRBV27 to TRBJ1-1; a weak D match, TRBD1 (5 bases). Trimming took off 3 bases at V and 1 base at J, with 6 bases between the two ends. Germline V lookup: CDR1 MNHEY, CDR2 SMNVEV (reference sequence). The CDR3 runs 13 residues. CDR3 nucleotide sequence: TGTGCCAGCAGTTTTGACAGGAACACTGAAGCTTTCTTT. Protein: CASSFDRNTEAFF.

The chain recombines TRBV7-6 with TRBJ1-4; 9 nucleotides match TRBD1. The CDR3 has 16 amino acids. Germline values: CDR1 SGHVS, CDR2 FNYEAQ. V shed 3 bases, J shed 7 bases, and the junction held 9 bases outside the gene matches. The CDR3 DNA is TGTGCCAGCAGCTTGGGCGTACAGGGGGCCGGTGAAAAACTGTTTTTT. Protein sequence: CASSLGVQGAGEKLFF.

The chain links TRBV19 to TRBJ2-3, with a tentative D call TRBD2 (6 bases). This CDR3 is built from 16 residues. Germline-derived CDR1 and CDR2 are LNHDA and SQIVND (reference sequence). V gave up 5 bases and J gave up 1 base, with 16 bases separating them. The CDR3 protein is CASSVLFGSGTDTQYF. CDR3 coding DNA: TGTGCCAGTAGTGTACTGTTCGGGAGTGGCACAGATACGCAGTATTTT.

This clonotype was found a few times. The chain has TRBV19 and TRBJ1-2, with D unresolved. V was shortened by 3 bases and J by 4 bases, with 9 bases between the two germline ends. This CDR3 spans 13 amino acids. Germline values: CDR1 LNHDA, CDR2 SQIVND (reference sequence). Written as DNA, the CDR3 is TGTGCCAGTAGTATCTTATTTGCCTATGGCTACACCTTC. Translation: CASSILFAYGYTF.

This clonotype has more than one count but fewer than ten. The chain couples TRBV10-3 to TRBJ2-3; tentative D call: TRBD2 (5 bases). V lost 3 bases and J 0 bases, leaving 10 bases between the germline ends. This CDR3 is built from 15 residues. Germline CDR1 ENHRY, CDR2 SYGVKD. CDR3 bases: TGTGCCATCAGTGACGGACTCTCTAGCACAGATACGCAGTATTTT. This sequence encodes CAISDGLSSTDTQYF.

In this sample, this clonotype turned up once. Here the CDR3 DNA reads TGTGCCAGCAGTCTCCGACAGGGTCAGACCCAGTACTTC. Protein sequence: CASSLRQGQTQYF. V and J are TRBV12-3 or TRBV12-4 and TRBJ2-5, with TRBD1 identical over 7 bases. CDR3 length equals 13 residues. With V trimmed by 5 bases and J by 6 bases, 6 bases remained unmatched.

The chain combines TRBV6-6 with TRBJ1-1, with D unresolved. This CDR3 is built from 8 residues. Trimming took off 10 bases at V and 8 bases at J, with 5 bases between the two ends. The germline V gene has CDR1 MNHNY and CDR2 SVGAGI (reference sequence). The DNA of the CDR3 is TGTGCCACCAACGAAGCTTTCTTT. It specifies CATNEAFF.

This sequence joins TRBV19 and TRBJ1-1; D is unresolved. This CDR3 comprises 15 residues. V lost 5 bases and J 9 bases, leaving 22 bases between the germline ends. The germline V gene encodes CDR1 LNHDA and CDR2 SQIVND (reference sequence). The CDR3 DNA reads as TGTGCCAGTAGTCCAAGTCCGGGCCCTCGGAGTCAAGCTTTCTTT. Translation: CASSPSPGPRSQAFF.

The CDR3 protein is CASSQAGGRDGYTF. CDR3 DNA sequence: TGTGCCAGCAGCCAAGCAGGGGGGCGGGATGGCTACACCTTC. J is TRBJ1-2 and V is TRBV4-2; 7 bases align to TRBD1. Trimming took 1 base from V and 6 from J; bases not matched to a gene: 5. Germline CDR1 reads LGHNA; CDR2 reads YNFKEQ. CDR3 length: 14 residues.

This chain joins TRBV20-1 and TRBJ1-1; 10 bases are a match to TRBD1. Germline CDR1 and CDR2: DFQATT and SNEGSKA (reference sequence). The V segment lost 4 bases and the J segment 3 bases; nucleotides outside the gene matches: 8. The CDR3 loop spans 15 amino acids. In DNA form, the CDR3 reads TGCAGTGCTATTCTACGGGGACAGGGGTACACTGAAGCTTTCTTT. This translates into CSAILRGQGYTEAFF.

The chain joins TRBV11-2 to TRBJ2-1, with D tentatively TRBD1 or TRBD2 (6 bases each). The V end lost 0 bases, the J end lost 4 bases, and 19 bases lay between the germline ends. This CDR3 contains 18 residues. The V gene's germline CDR1 is SGHAT and CDR2 FQNNGV. CDR3 bases: TGTGCCAGCAGCTTAGATTGGAATAGAGGGGGGCCTTACAATGAGCAGTTCTTC. It specifies CASSLDWNRGGPYNEQFF.

The rearrangement uses TRBV6-6 and TRBJ2-3; 10 nucleotides agree with TRBD2. Looked up from germline, CDR1 is MNHNY and CDR2 is SVGAGI (reference sequence). V lost 6 bases and J lost 4; bases outside the gene matches: 1. The CDR3 covers 13 residues. CDR3 coding DNA: TGTGCCAGCAGGAGCGGGAGGGCAGATACGCAGTATTTT. Translation gives CASRSGRADTQYF.